This T cell receptor beta chain was found in a study of T cell repertoires in cytomegalovirus infection. The overall study: Alongside well-studied HLA-B-restricted CMV epitopes, recently identified HLA-C-restricted CMV epitopes were also used. From public TCR beta signatures came an indication of both CMV infection and matching HLA type.

In the case of this clonotype: The antigen remains undetermined.

Broader study findings: Carriers of CMV plus the relevant HLA were identified by cumulative public TCR beta family frequency.

V was cut by 3 bases and J by 6 bases, with 15 bases left in between. Germline CDR1 is SGHAT and CDR2 is FQNNGV. This CDR3 has 15 amino acids. Each CDR3 protein gets one entry after TCRdb re-called the reads with MiXCR. The table shows approximately 590,000 distinct CDR3 sequences, with 35% to 50% occurring only once. This receptor was identified in a human donor in good health (CMV status not recorded). Some clones in this sample may be carry-over from other donors' samples. This rearrangement joins TRBV11-2 to TRBJ1-5; no definite D call. The material was cultured PBMCs, obtained from culture after CMV antigen stimulation. The CDR3 DNA reads as TGTGCCAGCAGCTTCGGGTCCTCCCGGGGTCAGCCCCAGCATTTT. Translated: CASSFGSSRGQPQHF.